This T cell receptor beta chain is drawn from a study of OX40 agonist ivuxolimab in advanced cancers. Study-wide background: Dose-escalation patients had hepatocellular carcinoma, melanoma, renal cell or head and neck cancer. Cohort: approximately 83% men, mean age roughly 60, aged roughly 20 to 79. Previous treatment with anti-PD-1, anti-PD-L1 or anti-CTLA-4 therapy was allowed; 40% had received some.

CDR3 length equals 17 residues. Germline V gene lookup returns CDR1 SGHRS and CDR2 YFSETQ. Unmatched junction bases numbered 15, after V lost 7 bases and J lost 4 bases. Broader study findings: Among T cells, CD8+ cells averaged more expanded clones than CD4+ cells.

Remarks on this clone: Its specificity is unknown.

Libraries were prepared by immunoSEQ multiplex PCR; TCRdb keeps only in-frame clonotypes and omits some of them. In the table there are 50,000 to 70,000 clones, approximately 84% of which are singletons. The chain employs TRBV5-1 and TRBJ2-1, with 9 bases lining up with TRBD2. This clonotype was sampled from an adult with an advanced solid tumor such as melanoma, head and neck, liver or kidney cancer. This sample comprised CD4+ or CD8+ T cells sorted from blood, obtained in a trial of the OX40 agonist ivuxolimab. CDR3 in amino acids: CASQALKSGRRYNEQFF. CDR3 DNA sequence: TGCGCCAGCCAGGCTTTAAAAAGCGGGAGGAGGTACAATGAGCAGTTCTTC.